This entry lists 28 T cell receptor beta chains sequenced from one sample in a study of shared clonotypes between healthy human individuals. TCRdb's table, derived via immunoSEQ multiplex PCR, lists solely in-frame clones and lacks some. The sample contains nearly 1,000,000 clones, approximately 76% of which appear only once. Sequencing was performed on memory CD4+ T cells sorted from blood. Indicated subset: CD45RA-negative fraction. Receptors were obtained from a man aged 18 to 30 in good health.

The chain carries TRBV5-5 and TRBJ1-3, with a tentative D call TRBD1 (5 bases). The CDR3 loop spans 14 amino acids. The germline gives CDR1 SGHKS, CDR2 YYEKEE (reference sequence). With 2 bases removed from V and 7 bases from J, the gap between germline ends came to 13 bases. In DNA, the CDR3 is TGTGCCAGCAGCTTCCAGGGCTTGGCGAACACCATATATTTT. Its protein is CASSFQGLANTIYF.

The V call is TRBV5-5, the J call TRBJ2-3; TRBD1 is a possible D gene (5 bases). The CDR3 has 15 residues. Germline V gene lookup returns CDR1 SGHKS and CDR2 YYEKEE (reference sequence). Trimming stripped 1 base from V and 2 bases from J, with 11 bases between. The DNA of the CDR3 is TGTGCCAGCAGCTTGTGGGGCAGATCCACAGATACGCAGTATTTT. It is translated as CASSLWGRSTDTQYF.

This chain connects TRBV7-9 to TRBJ2-5; D gene ambiguous. The V end lost 11 bases, the J end lost 5 bases, and 9 bases lay between the germline ends. CDR3 size: 10 residues. The germline CDR1 and CDR2 sequences are SEHNR and FQNEAQ (reference sequence). The CDR3, as DNA: TGTGCCGTCGCGCCGGAGACCCAGTACTTC. Translation gives CAVAPETQYF.

In its sample, this clone was seen a few times. CDR3 sequence reads: CASSLGQGGNEQFF. CDR3 coding DNA: TGTGCCAGCAGCTTAGGGCAGGGAGGGAATGAGCAGTTCTTC. This sequence joins TRBV11-2 and TRBJ2-1, with 7 bases lining up with TRBD2. Germline CDR1 is SGHAT and CDR2 is FQNNGV. The J segment lost 7 bases and the V segment lost 1 base, leaving 4 bases of the junction unmatched. CDR3 length: 14 residues.

The chain carries TRBV29-1 and TRBJ1-2; D ambiguous. The germline CDR1 and CDR2 sequences are SQVTM and ANQGSEA. V lost 3 bases to trimming and J lost 4 bases, with 15 bases between them. The CDR3 covers 14 residues. CDR3 in amino acids: CSVESVGVGYGYTF. CDR3 bases: TGCAGCGTTGAGAGTGTCGGGGTTGGCTATGGCTACACCTTC.

The chain uses TRBV2 and TRBJ2-7, with D possibly being TRBD1 (8 bases). The germline V gene encodes CDR1 SNHLY and CDR2 FYNNEI. This CDR3 is built from 14 residues. V was clipped by 10 bases and J by 5 bases, with 21 bases between them. The CDR3 here is CATQENRGGHEQYF. CDR3 nucleotides: TGTGCCACCCAGGAAAACAGGGGGGGCCACGAGCAGTACTTC.

The V and J genes are TRBV4-1 and TRBJ2-7, with TRBD1 matching 11 bases. J gave up 3 bases and V 3 bases, and 4 bases lay outside the gene matches. The CDR3 is made up of 15 amino acids. Germline CDR1 is MGHRA and CDR2 is YSYEKL. The CDR3 loop is CASSQIGTGGYEQYF. The CDR3 DNA reads as TGCGCCAGCAGCCAGATAGGGACAGGGGGCTACGAGCAGTACTTC.

V and J are TRBV11-2 and TRBJ2-1, with D possibly matching TRBD1 (6 bases). Trimming took 2 bases from V and 0 from J, leaving 14 bases between them. CDR3 length: 17 amino acids. Germline lookup yields CDR1 SGHAT and CDR2 FQNNGV. The chain's CDR3 is CASSLLGTLSSYNEQFF. DNA of the CDR3: TGTGCCAGCAGCTTACTTGGGACATTGAGCTCCTACAATGAGCAGTTCTTC. The entire variable domain, with the rest obtained from reference TRBV11-2 and TRBJ2-1, is as follows: EAGVAQSPRYKIIEKRQSVAFWCNPISGHATLYWYQQILGQGPKLLIQFQNNGVVDDSQLPKDRFSAERLKGVDSTLKIQPAKLEDSAVYLCASSLLGTLSSYNEQFFGPGTRLTVL.

Concerning this clone: One end of the junction fails to match germline, which may point to a read error. The chain recombines TRBV7-7 with TRBJ1-4; D not resolved. The CDR3 spans 10 residues. The germline gives CDR1 SSHAT, CDR2 FNYEAQ (reference sequence). The CDR3 protein is CASSLQKLFF. CDR3 DNA: TGTGCTAGCAGCTTACAAAAACTGTTTTTT.

The rearrangement joins TRBV5-6 to TRBJ2-2; D not resolved. The germline V gene has CDR1 SGHDT and CDR2 YYEEEE. Trimming took 0 bases from V and 5 from J, leaving 14 bases between them. The CDR3 has 16 residues. For the CDR3, the DNA is TGTGCCAGCAGCTTGGATCGGGTCCTGGGAACCGGGGAGCTGTTTTTT. Translation gives CASSLDRVLGTGELFF.

The rearrangement uses TRBV19 and TRBJ1-5; 7 bases are a match to TRBD1. CDR3 length: 15 amino acids. CDR1 is LNHDA and CDR2 is SQIVND in the germline V gene (reference sequence). Losses at the gene ends were 10 bases for V and 1 base for J; bases not matched to a gene: 10. The CDR3 protein is CAIPTGEGSNQPQHF. The DNA of the CDR3 is TGTGCCATTCCTACAGGGGAAGGGAGCAATCAGCCCCAGCATTTT.

The CDR3 coding sequence is TGTGCCAGCGCCCGGCTAGCGGGAGCGACCCAGTACTTC. Translation: CASARLAGATQYF. This rearrangement joins TRBV27 to TRBJ2-5, with 10 bases aligning to TRBD2. Germline V gene lookup returns CDR1 MNHEY and CDR2 SMNVEV (reference sequence). This CDR3 has 13 amino acids. The V and J ends lost 8 bases and 7 bases, in that order; junction bases with no gene match: 7.

The chain uses TRBV25-1 and TRBJ1-5, with 7 bases aligning to TRBD1. Germline trimming cut 4 bases from V and 3 bases from J; bases unmatched to any gene: 6. The germline gives CDR1 MGHDK, CDR2 SYGVNS. This CDR3 has 15 residues. The CDR3 region has the DNA TGTGCCAGCAGTGGGTCAGGGGGGGCCAATCAGCCCCAGCATTTT. The encoded protein is CASSGSGGANQPQHF.

CDR3 DNA: TGTGCCAGCTCACCTCCTCTTAACTATGGCTACACCTTC. Translated, it gives CASSPPLNYGYTF. The chain links TRBV18 to TRBJ1-2; D is ambiguous. The CDR3 length is 13 residues. Trimming removed 3 bases at V and 1 base at J, with 6 bases between. Germline CDR1 and CDR2: KGHSH and LQKENI. The full variable domain, with the rest looked up from reference TRBV18 and TRBJ1-2, is NAGVMQNPRHLVRRRGQEARLRCSPMKGHSHVYWYRQLPEEGLKFMVYLQKENIIDESGMPKERFSAEFPKEGPSILRIQQVVRGDSAAYFCASSPPLNYGYTFGSGTRLTVV.

The rearrangement uses TRBV5-5 and TRBJ1-1; D uncertain. Germline CDR1 SGHKS, CDR2 YYEKEE (reference sequence). V was cut by 0 bases and J by 2 bases, with 11 bases left in between. The CDR3 runs 15 residues. The CDR3, as DNA: TGTGCCAGCAGCTTGGACCTTCTCCTCAACACTGAAGCTTTCTTT. It translates to CASSLDLLLNTEAFF.

Here the CDR3 DNA reads TGTGCCAGCAGTTCCGTCTACGAGCAGTACTTC. This gives the protein CASSSVYEQYF. The chain couples TRBV27 to TRBJ2-7, with unresolved D. The V and J ends lost 4 bases and 3 bases respectively, with 4 bases between them. CDR3 size: 11 residues. The germline V gene encodes CDR1 MNHEY and CDR2 SMNVEV (reference sequence).

The V and J genes are TRBV28 and TRBJ1-4; D is uncertain. Germline V gene sequence: CDR1 MDHEN, CDR2 SYDVKM. The CDR3 runs 13 residues. V was shortened by 3 bases and J by 9 bases, with 11 bases between the two germline ends. The CDR3 sequence is CASSLKKNQKLFF. The CDR3 nucleotides are TGTGCCAGCAGTTTGAAAAAGAATCAAAAACTGTTTTTT.

This rearrangement joins TRBV5-1 to TRBJ1-1; a possible D gene is TRBD1 (6 bases). The V gene lost 7 bases and the J gene lost 0 bases, with 22 bases spanning the gap. Germline CDR1 SGHRS, CDR2 YFSETQ. The CDR3 is made up of 17 amino acids. The CDR3 sequence: CASRPGAGDFLNTEAFF. CDR3 nucleotides: TGCGCCAGCCGACCAGGGGCGGGGGATTTCTTGAACACTGAAGCTTTCTTT.

This clone was seen only a few times. The chain links TRBV2 to TRBJ1-4, with 9 bases lining up with TRBD1. Trimming took 2 bases from V and 7 from J; bases not matched to a gene: 5. The CDR3 extends over 15 amino acids. The germline gives CDR1 SNHLY, CDR2 FYNNEI. CDR3 DNA: TGTGCCAGCAGTGAAAGACAGGGGGGAAGTGAAAAACTGTTTTTT. Protein: CASSERQGGSEKLFF.

This sequence joins TRBV11-2 and TRBJ2-5; TRBD2 matches at 7 bases. CDR3 length: 16 residues. Trimming took 4 bases from V and 1 from J; bases not matched to a gene: 9. The germline gives CDR1 SGHAT, CDR2 FQNNGV. The CDR3 DNA follows: TGTGCCAGCAGCTCAGGACTAGTCACGGGCCAAGAGACCCAGTACTTC. Translating it yields CASSSGLVTGQETQYF.

The chain has TRBV5-6 and TRBJ2-7; possible D gene TRBD1, 6 bases. This CDR3 has 14 amino acids. The V and J ends lost 0 bases and 6 bases respectively, with 13 bases between them. The germline CDR1 and CDR2 sequences are SGHDT and YYEEEE. The CDR3 sequence is CASSLGLGAGEQYF. As DNA, the CDR3 is TGTGCCAGCAGCTTGGGTCTGGGGGCAGGCGAGCAGTACTTC.

On this clone: Mismatch with germline at one junction end may stem from a read error. The genes are TRBV7-7 and TRBJ1-3; possible D gene TRBD1, 6 bases. This CDR3 is 13 amino acids long. The germline gives CDR1 SSHAT, CDR2 FNYEAQ (reference sequence). CDR3 amino acids: CASSLDRGNTIYF. In DNA form, the CDR3 reads TGTGCTAGCAGCTTAGACAGGGGAAACACCATATATTTT.

The rearrangement joins TRBV25-1 to TRBJ2-5, with 8 positions matching TRBD1. The V and J ends lost 3 bases and 5 bases, in that order; junction bases with no gene match: 11. The CDR3 runs 16 residues. Germline loops: CDR1 MGHDK, CDR2 SYGVNS. Here the CDR3 reads CASSESARGHRETQYF. The CDR3 DNA sequence: TGTGCCAGCAGTGAGTCAGCCAGGGGGCACAGGGAGACCCAGTACTTC.

The chain has TRBV6-1 and TRBJ2-7, with D possibly TRBD1 on 5 matching bases. CDR3 length: 13 residues. From germline, CDR1 is MNHNS and CDR2 SASEGT. V lost 7 bases, J lost 3 bases, and 13 bases lay in between. For the CDR3, the DNA is TGTGCCAGCACCAGGGATTTGGGCTACGAGCAGTACTTC. This encodes CASTRDLGYEQYF.

The chain carries TRBV9 and TRBJ2-3; 8 bases are shared with TRBD2. V lost 3 bases and J lost 3; bases outside the gene matches: 3. The CDR3 consists of 14 residues. The V gene's germline CDR1 is SGDLS and CDR2 YYNGEE. CDR3 in DNA: TGTGCCAGCAGCGCCGGGGGGGCAACAGATACGCAGTATTTT. This sequence encodes CASSAGGATDTQYF. Based on the CDR3 plus reference TRBV9 and TRBJ2-3, the full variable domain is DSGVTQTPKHLITATGQRVTLRCSPRSGDLSVYWYQQSLDQGLQFLIQYYNGEERAKGNILERFSAQQFPDLHSELNLSSLELGDSALYFCASSAGGATDTQYFGPGTRLTVL.

The chain employs TRBV27 and TRBJ2-1, with 7 nucleotides matching TRBD1. Germline CDR1 is MNHEY and CDR2 is SMNVEV (reference sequence). The CDR3 is 11 residues long. V shed 8 bases and J 10 bases; nucleotides not matched to a gene: 5. In DNA form, the CDR3 reads TGTGCCAGCGGCGACAGGGTGGAGCAGTTCTTC. Translation gives CASGDRVEQFF.

The chain couples TRBV5-1 to TRBJ2-7, with 9 bases that match TRBD1. Germline V gene sequence: CDR1 SGHRS, CDR2 YFSETQ. This CDR3 is 13 amino acids long. V trimming: 7 bases; J trimming: 4 bases; junction bases outside the gene matches: 6. The DNA for the CDR3 is TGCGCCAGCTCGGGGACAGGGCTGTACGAGCAGTACTTC. It encodes CASSGTGLYEQYF.

In the case of this clone: At one boundary the junction diverges from the germline segment, which might be a read error. The chain employs TRBV18 and TRBJ1-2; no reliable D call. The CDR3 consists of 8 residues. CDR1 is KGHSH, CDR2 LQKENI, per germline. CDR3: CASSWRAF. In nucleotides, the CDR3 is TGTGCCAGCTCCTGGAGGGCCTTC.